This T cell receptor beta chain is from a study of cytomegalovirus exposure and HLA in healthy donors. Overall study context: An earlier analysis found roughly 100 million unique TCR beta sequences from approximately 170 million T cells. Counted in an early data release were tens of millions of unique TCRs from HLA-typed donors. Study results and caveats: It was reportedly the case that the classifier diagnosed cytomegalovirus status with high specificity and sensitivity. Excluded: some indistinguishable V segments such as TRBV6-2 and TRBV6-3.

Primers for the PCR totalled 60 Vbeta and 13 Jbeta. Some clones are missing from TCRdb's copy, which holds only in-frame ones; the method was immunoSEQ multiplex PCR. This sample yields approximately 160,000 clones, of which roughly 80% are seen a single time; about 1.9% belongs to the top ten. CDR1 is SEHNR, CDR2 FQNEAQ, per germline (reference sequence). This CDR3 contains 15 residues. V was cut by 8 bases and J by 4 bases, with 17 bases left in between. The table lists this clone with a few counts. Its antigen is still unknown. The genes are TRBV7-9 and TRBJ1-4; tentatively, D is TRBD1 (6 bases). Material: PBMCs. The origin of this receptor is a human donor in good health. CDR3 sequence reads: CASGVPTGFNEKLFF. DNA of the CDR3: TGTGCCAGCGGGGTCCCGACAGGATTTAATGAAAAACTGTTTTTT.